Listed below are T cell receptor beta chains from one sample, sequenced in a study of healthy donors' naive CD4 and CD8 T cells. TCRdb reanalysed the reads using MiXCR and keeps one entry per CDR3 protein. The table has approximately 200,000 distinct CDR3 sequences, about 70% seen once. Sequencing was performed on naive CD4+ and CD8+ T cells sorted from blood, pooled from several donors. Receptors were obtained from a pool of human donors in good health; the sample pools cells from several healthy donors. The CDR3 runs from the conserved cysteine through the conserved F or W. A D gene is named only where the DNA matches it firmly. Clone size is not always given. Where it is, it says once, few, many or a class for expanded clones.

d_gene: TRBD1; abundance: NA; j_gene: TRBJ2-3; v_gene: TRBV27; CDR3aa: CASSLSGQGEDTQYF; CDR3nt: TGTGCCAGCAGTTTATCTGGACAGGGTGAAGATACGCAGTATTTT
d_gene: NA; abundance: NA; j_gene: TRBJ2-5; v_gene: TRBV29-1; CDR3aa: CSGIWVGRPQETQYF; CDR3nt: TGCAGCGGCATTTGGGTGGGCAGGCCCCAAGAGACCCAGTACTTC
d_gene: NA; abundance: NA; j_gene: TRBJ1-2; v_gene: TRBV29-1; CDR3aa: CSAGDGVGYTF; CDR3nt: TGCAGCGCAGGGGACGGCGTAGGCTACACCTTC
d_gene: NA; abundance: NA; j_gene: TRBJ2-2; v_gene: TRBV18; CDR3aa: CASSPLPGEKGSGELFF; CDR3nt: TGTGCCAGCTCACCCCTCCCGGGAGAGAAGGGGTCCGGGGAGCTGTTTTTT
d_gene: NA; abundance: NA; j_gene: TRBJ1-1; v_gene: TRBV2; CDR3aa: CASSEVEITEAFF; CDR3nt: TGTGCCAGCAGTGAAGTTGAGATCACTGAAGCTTTCTTT
d_gene: NA; abundance: NA; j_gene: TRBJ1-1; v_gene: TRBV6-5; CDR3aa: CASSYMSVGRAFF; CDR3nt: TGTGCCAGCAGTTACATGAGTGTAGGAAGGGCTTTCTTT
d_gene: NA; abundance: NA; j_gene: TRBJ1-3; v_gene: TRBV12-3/TRBV12-4; CDR3aa: CASSLAPKSSGNTIYF; CDR3nt: TGTGCCAGCAGTTTAGCACCCAAGAGCTCTGGAAACACCATATATTTT
d_gene: NA; abundance: NA; j_gene: TRBJ1-6; v_gene: TRBV19; CDR3aa: CASKVVGNSPLHF; CDR3nt: TGTGCCAGTAAAGTGGTCGGGAACTCACCCCTCCACTTT
d_gene: NA; abundance: NA; j_gene: TRBJ2-5; v_gene: TRBV27; CDR3aa: CASSQYRGGGETQYF; CDR3nt: TGTGCCAGCAGCCAATACAGGGGAGGCGGAGAGACCCAGTACTTC
d_gene: NA; abundance: NA; j_gene: TRBJ2-7; v_gene: TRBV29-1; CDR3aa: CSVVRGSYEQYF; CDR3nt: TGCAGCGTCGTTCGAGGGTCCTACGAGCAGTACTTC
d_gene: TRBD1; abundance: NA; j_gene: TRBJ2-3; v_gene: TRBV29-1; CDR3aa: CSVGKGARTDTQYF; CDR3nt: TGCAGCGTTGGGAAGGGGGCTCGCACAGATACGCAGTATTTT
d_gene: TRBD1; abundance: NA; j_gene: TRBJ2-5; v_gene: TRBV30; CDR3aa: CACLPEDRGQETQYF; CDR3nt: TGTGCCTGTCTACCTGAGGACAGGGGCCAAGAGACCCAGTACTTC
d_gene: NA; abundance: NA; j_gene: TRBJ2-3; v_gene: TRBV6-6; CDR3aa: CASSTEYTQYF; CDR3nt: TGTGCCAGCAGTACGGAGTATACGCAGTATTTT
d_gene: NA; abundance: once; j_gene: TRBJ2-2; v_gene: TRBV19; CDR3aa: CASSVASRATGELFF; CDR3nt: TGTGCCAGTAGTGTGGCCTCCAGAGCCACCGGGGAGCTGTTTTTT
d_gene: NA; abundance: NA; j_gene: TRBJ1-5; v_gene: TRBV21-1; CDR3aa: CASSPSDREPNQPQHF; CDR3nt: TGTGCCAGCAGCCCTTCGGACAGGGAGCCGAATCAGCCCCAGCATTTT
d_gene: TRBD1; abundance: NA; j_gene: TRBJ2-7; v_gene: TRBV19; CDR3aa: CASKAGTGNSYEQYF; CDR3nt: TGTGCCAGTAAAGCAGGGACAGGTAACTCCTACGAGCAGTACTTC
d_gene: NA; abundance: NA; j_gene: TRBJ2-3; v_gene: TRBV6-1; CDR3aa: CASSTSGPTDTQYF; CDR3nt: TGTGCCAGCAGTACCTCGGGGCCCACAGATACGCAGTATTTT
d_gene: NA; abundance: NA; j_gene: TRBJ1-5; v_gene: TRBV6-6; CDR3aa: CATRGPNQPQHF; CDR3nt: TGTGCCACCCGGGGGCCCAATCAGCCCCAGCATTTT